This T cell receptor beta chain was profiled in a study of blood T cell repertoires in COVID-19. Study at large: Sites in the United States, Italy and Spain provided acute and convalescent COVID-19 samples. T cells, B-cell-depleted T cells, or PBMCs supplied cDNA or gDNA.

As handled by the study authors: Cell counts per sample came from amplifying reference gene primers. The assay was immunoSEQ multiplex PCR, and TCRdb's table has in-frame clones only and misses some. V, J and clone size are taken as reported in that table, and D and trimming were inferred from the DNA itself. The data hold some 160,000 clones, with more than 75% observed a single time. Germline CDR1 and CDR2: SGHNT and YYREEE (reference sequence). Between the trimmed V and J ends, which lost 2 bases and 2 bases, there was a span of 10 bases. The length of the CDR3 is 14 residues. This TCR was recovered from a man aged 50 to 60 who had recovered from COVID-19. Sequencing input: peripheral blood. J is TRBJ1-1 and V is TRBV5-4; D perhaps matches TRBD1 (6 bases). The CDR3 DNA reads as TGTGCCAGCAGCTTACAGGGTACAAACACTGAAGCTTTCTTT. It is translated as CASSLQGTNTEAFF.